Below are 26 T cell receptor beta chains sequenced from a single sample in a study of blood T cell repertoires in COVID-19. Sequencing was performed with immunoSEQ multiplex PCR; in TCRdb, only in-frame clones are kept and a portion is missing. Of around 250,000 clones listed, roughly 84% are singletons. Sequencing used peripheral blood. These receptors all stem from a woman in her late teens or twenties with acute or convalescent COVID-19.

The genes are TRBV29-1 and TRBJ1-2, with D perhaps TRBD1 (5 bases). V was trimmed by 3 bases and J by 4 bases, leaving 18 bases between them. This CDR3 is built from 15 residues. Germline values: CDR1 SQVTM, CDR2 ANQGSEA. CDR3 residues: CSVESIITGIYGYTF. In DNA, the CDR3 is TGCAGCGTTGAGTCTATCATCACAGGCATCTATGGCTACACCTTC.

CDR3 in amino acids: CASSLDRGQSTDTQYF. CDR3 DNA: TGTGCCAGCAGCTTGGACAGGGGGCAAAGCACAGATACGCAGTATTTT. V usage is TRBV5-4 and J usage is TRBJ2-3; 9 nucleotides align to TRBD1. CDR3 length: 16 residues. Losses at the gene ends were 0 bases for V and 0 bases for J; bases not matched to a gene: 2. Germline lookup yields CDR1 SGHNT and CDR2 YYREEE (reference sequence).

The chain is built from TRBV4-3 and TRBJ2-1, with D perhaps matching TRBD1 (6 bases). The germline CDR1 and CDR2 sequences are LGHNA and YSLEER. Trimming took off 3 bases at V and 7 bases at J, with 19 bases between the two ends. The CDR3 runs 16 residues. CDR3 bases: TGCGCCAGCAGCCATAGAACAGGGCGACTATTAAATGAGCAGTTCTTC. Translated, it gives CASSHRTGRLLNEQFF.

CDR3 DNA: TGTGCCTGGACCTATCCCCGAATTTATATAGACACTGAAGCTTTCTTT. Translating it yields CAWTYPRIYIDTEAFF. The rearrangement links TRBV30 to TRBJ1-1; no reliable D call. The length of the CDR3 is 16 residues. Germline V lookup: CDR1 GTSNPN, CDR2 SVGIG (reference sequence). Between the trimmed V and J ends, which lost 4 bases and 3 bases, there was a span of 21 bases.

The genes are TRBV6-2 or TRBV6-3 and TRBJ2-7, with 7 bases matching TRBD1. The CDR3 extends over 14 amino acids. The germline CDR1 and CDR2 sequences are MNHEY and SVGEGT. The V and J ends lost 3 bases and 2 bases, in that order; junction bases with no gene match: 4. The CDR3 sequence is CASSYGDSTYEQYF. In DNA form, the CDR3 reads TGTGCCAGCAGTTATGGGGACAGCACCTACGAGCAGTACTTC.

CDR3 DNA: TGCGCCAGCAGGGACAGGACAGAAAACATTCAGTACTTC. Protein product: CASRDRTENIQYF. J is TRBJ2-4 and V is TRBV10-1; TRBD1 matches at 7 bases. Germline V gives CDR1 WNHNN, CDR2 SYGVQD (reference sequence). With 6 bases clipped from V and 5 bases from J, the junction kept 4 bases outside the gene matches. The CDR3 runs 13 residues.

The chain couples TRBV24-1 to TRBJ2-1; D may be TRBD2 (6 bases). V lost 5 bases to trimming and J lost 1 base, with 14 bases between them. The CDR3 covers 16 residues. Germline V CDR1 and CDR2: KGHDR, SFDVKD. The CDR3 sequence: CATSAKLAVSYNEQFF. In DNA, the CDR3 is TGTGCCACCAGTGCTAAACTAGCAGTTTCCTACAATGAGCAGTTCTTC.

The chain joins TRBV27 to TRBJ1-4; tentative D call: TRBD1 (5 bases). Germline-derived CDR1 and CDR2 are MNHEY and SMNVEV (reference sequence). CDR3 length: 13 residues. Trimming stripped 4 bases from V and 6 bases from J, with 9 bases between. CDR3 coding DNA: TGTGCCAGCAGTTCCCGGGGGGATGAAAAACTGTTTTTT. Encoded protein: CASSSRGDEKLFF.

The chain is built from TRBV3-1 (or the pseudogene TRBV3-2) and TRBJ2-7, with 7 bases identical to TRBD1. After removal of 4 bases from V and 0 bases from J, the junction contained 6 bases not matched to a gene. The CDR3 length is 15 residues. Germline CDR1 reads LGHDT; CDR2 reads YNNKEL (reference sequence). This chain's CDR3 is CASSLGTAYSYEQYF. As DNA, the CDR3 is TGTGCCAGCAGCCTGGGGACAGCCTACTCCTACGAGCAGTACTTC.

The chain uses TRBV3-1 (or the pseudogene TRBV3-2) and TRBJ2-3, with D tentatively TRBD2 (5 bases). This CDR3 region has 15 residues. Trimming took off 0 bases at V and 2 bases at J, with 9 bases between the two ends. The germline gives CDR1 LGHDT, CDR2 YNNKEL (reference sequence). CDR3 sequence: CASSQDLGVTDTQYF. For the CDR3, the DNA is TGTGCCAGCAGCCAAGATTTGGGAGTCACAGATACGCAGTATTTT.

V and J are TRBV20-1 and TRBJ1-1, with D tentatively TRBD1 (6 bases). V lost 3 bases, J lost 1 base, and 18 bases lay in between. Germline V gene lookup returns CDR1 DFQATT and CDR2 SNEGSKA (reference sequence). CDR3 size: 16 residues. The CDR3 nucleotides are TGCAGTGCTAGTCCCAGGGGCCTGTTTTCGAACACTGAAGCTTTCTTT. This gives the protein CSASPRGLFSNTEAFF.

The rearrangement joins TRBV12-5 to TRBJ2-7; 9 bases line up with TRBD1. V was clipped by 5 bases and J by 4 bases; unmatched bases: 9. Per germline, CDR1 LGHNT and CDR2 FRNRAP. This CDR3 spans 15 amino acids. The chain's CDR3 is CASGTAGTGLYEQYF. CDR3 in DNA: TGTGCTAGTGGTACCGCCGGGACAGGGTTATACGAGCAGTACTTC.

The gene calls are TRBV7-9 and TRBJ2-2; 13 nucleotides match TRBD2. The V segment lost 3 bases and the J segment 7 bases; nucleotides outside the gene matches: 11. The V gene's germline CDR1 is SEHNR and CDR2 FQNEAQ (reference sequence). This CDR3 spans 18 amino acids. In nucleotides, the CDR3 is TGTGCCAGCAGCTTTCCGACTAGCGGGAGGTCCGGGGGCGGGGAGCTGTTTTTT. It translates to CASSFPTSGRSGGGELFF.

This clone was counted once. This chain links TRBV5-1 with TRBJ1-4; TRBD1 is a possible D gene (5 bases). The CDR3 is 15 amino acids. CDR1 and CDR2 (germline): SGHRS, YFSETQ. The V end was cut by 0 bases, the J end by 7 bases, with 13 bases between. The CDR3 DNA sequence: TGCGCCAGCAGCTTGGCCGGGGGTTATCGTGAAAAACTGTTTTTT. It encodes CASSLAGGYREKLFF.

This chain links TRBV7-9 with TRBJ1-2, with TRBD1 matching 7 bases. The germline V gene has CDR1 SEHNR and CDR2 FQNEAQ (reference sequence). CDR3 length equals 13 residues. The junction had 8 bases not matched to a gene; V was cut back by 1 base and J by 12 bases. CDR3 residues: CASSLGGQVSDTF. CDR3 DNA sequence: TGTGCCAGCAGCTTAGGCGGACAGGTTTCGGACACCTTC.

The rearrangement joins TRBV11-2 to TRBJ1-1, with D possibly TRBD1 on 6 matching bases. This CDR3 has 12 residues. Between the trimmed V and J ends, which lost 0 bases and 12 bases, there was a span of 11 bases. Germline loops: CDR1 SGHAT, CDR2 FQNNGV. CDR3 nucleotides: TGTGCCAGCAGCTTAGATCTCAGGGGAACTTTCTTT. Translated, it gives CASSLDLRGTFF. The full variable domain, completed using reference TRBV11-2 and TRBJ1-1, is EAGVAQSPRYKIIEKRQSVAFWCNPISGHATLYWYQQILGQGPKLLIQFQNNGVVDDSQLPKDRFSAERLKGVDSTLKIQPAKLEDSAVYLCASSLDLRGTFFGQGTRLTVV.

J is TRBJ2-2 and V is TRBV7-2, with TRBD2 matching 14 bases. CDR1 and CDR2 (germline): SGHTA, FQGNSA. The J segment lost 4 bases and the V segment lost 5 bases, leaving 9 bases of the junction unmatched. The CDR3 length is 18 residues. As DNA, the CDR3 is TGTGCCAGCAGCCCCAGACTAGCGGGAGGGCCGGGCACCGGGGAGCTGTTTTTT. It is translated as CASSPRLAGGPGTGELFF.

The V call is TRBV27, the J call TRBJ1-1, with 10 bases that match TRBD1. The CDR3 has 18 amino acids. Germline V gene sequence: CDR1 MNHEY, CDR2 SMNVEV (reference sequence). J was trimmed by 0 bases and V by 3 bases; bases with no gene match: 10. The CDR3 reads CASSLPPGDRGLNTEAFF. The CDR3 DNA reads as TGTGCCAGCAGTTTGCCCCCGGGGGACAGGGGCTTGAACACTGAAGCTTTCTTT.

The V gene is TRBV20-1, the J gene TRBJ2-7; TRBD2 matches at 9 bases. The ends lost 3 bases at V and 1 base at J; junction bases unmatched: 7. CDR1 is DFQATT, CDR2 SNEGSKA, per germline (reference sequence). The CDR3 runs 15 residues. This chain's CDR3 is CSASDSGSPSYEQYF. CDR3 coding DNA: TGCAGTGCTAGTGATAGCGGGAGTCCGTCCTACGAGCAGTACTTC.

The chain joins TRBV7-9 to TRBJ2-7; 7 bases are shared with TRBD1. The CDR3 has 15 residues. CDR1 is SEHNR, CDR2 FQNEAQ, per germline (reference sequence). V trimming: 1 base; J trimming: 2 bases; junction bases outside the gene matches: 5. DNA for the CDR3: TGTGCCAGCAGCTTAGGGGGACAGTTGGCCTACGAGCAGTACTTC. It translates to CASSLGGQLAYEQYF.

The chain combines TRBV29-1 with TRBJ2-5; D is perhaps TRBD2 (6 bases). Germline CDR1 is SQVTM and CDR2 is ANQGSEA. V was shortened by 3 bases and J by 5 bases, with 10 bases between the two germline ends. This CDR3 is 12 amino acids long. The chain's CDR3 is CSVDGGRETQYF. The CDR3 coding sequence is TGCAGCGTTGACGGGGGAAGGGAGACCCAGTACTTC.

The chain uses TRBV14 and TRBJ1-1, with 7 bases aligning to TRBD1. The CDR3 covers 16 residues. Losses at the gene ends were 0 bases for V and 0 bases for J; bases not matched to a gene: 4. CDR1 is SGHDN and CDR2 is FVKESK in the germline V gene. The DNA of the CDR3 is TGTGCCAGCAGCCAAGATCCGACAGGGTTGAACACTGAAGCTTTCTTT. Encoded protein: CASSQDPTGLNTEAFF.

The sample holds one count of this clone. CDR3 region: CASSLGKGFDEQYF. The CDR3 region has the DNA TGTGCCAGCAGCTTAGGAAAGGGGTTCGACGAGCAGTACTTC. The chain couples TRBV11-3 to TRBJ2-7; maybe TRBD1 (5 bases). Trimming cost V 1 base and J 5 bases, with 12 bases left between them. The CDR3 contains 14 residues. Germline CDR1 reads SGHNT; CDR2 reads YENEEA.

This rearrangement joins TRBV30 to TRBJ1-1; D unresolved. Germline V CDR1 and CDR2: GTSNPN, SVGIG (reference sequence). This CDR3 contains 12 residues. Trimming stripped 4 bases from V and 2 bases from J, with 8 bases between. CDR3 sequence: CAWIPGNTEAFF. For the CDR3, the DNA is TGTGCCTGGATTCCGGGTAACACTGAAGCTTTCTTT.

The V gene is TRBV25-1, the J gene TRBJ2-7, with 7 bases aligning to TRBD2. The V gene end was trimmed by 4 bases and the J gene end by 0 bases; junction bases not matched to a gene: 6. This CDR3 region has 15 residues. In germline, CDR1 is MGHDK, CDR2 SYGVNS. DNA for the CDR3: TGTGCCAGCAGTGGAGCGGGAAGCGCCTCCTACGAGCAGTACTTC. It yields the protein CASSGAGSASYEQYF.

This clone was recorded only once. The rearrangement links TRBV18 to TRBJ2-7, with TRBD2 identical over 7 bases. This CDR3 is built from 15 residues. After removal of 0 bases from V and 1 base from J, the junction contained 3 bases not matched to a gene. CDR1 is KGHSH, CDR2 LQKENI, per germline. The CDR3 region has the DNA TGTGCCAGCTCACCACCGCAGCGGGGATCCTACGAGCAGTACTTC. It translates to CASSPPQRGSYEQYF.